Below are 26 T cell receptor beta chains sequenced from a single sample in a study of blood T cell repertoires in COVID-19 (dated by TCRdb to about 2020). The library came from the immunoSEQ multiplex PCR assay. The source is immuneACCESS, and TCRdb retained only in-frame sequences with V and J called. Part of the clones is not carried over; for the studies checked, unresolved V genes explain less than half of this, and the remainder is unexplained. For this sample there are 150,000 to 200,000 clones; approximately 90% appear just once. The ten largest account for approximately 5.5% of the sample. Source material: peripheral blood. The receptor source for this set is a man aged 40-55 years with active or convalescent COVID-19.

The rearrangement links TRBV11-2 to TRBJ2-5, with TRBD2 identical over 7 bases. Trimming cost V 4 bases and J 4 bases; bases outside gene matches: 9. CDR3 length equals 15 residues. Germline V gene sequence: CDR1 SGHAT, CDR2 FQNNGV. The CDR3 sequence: CASSSPGGIGETQYF. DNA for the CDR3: TGTGCCAGCAGCTCCCCCGGGGGGATCGGAGAGACCCAGTACTTC.

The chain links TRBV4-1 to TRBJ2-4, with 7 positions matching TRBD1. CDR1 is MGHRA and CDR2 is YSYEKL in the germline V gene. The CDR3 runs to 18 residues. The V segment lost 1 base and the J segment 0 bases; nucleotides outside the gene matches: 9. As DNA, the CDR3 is TGCGCCAGCAGCCAAGGGAAGTCCAGGGGGATAGCCAAAAACATTCAGTACTTC. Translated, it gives CASSQGKSRGIAKNIQYF.

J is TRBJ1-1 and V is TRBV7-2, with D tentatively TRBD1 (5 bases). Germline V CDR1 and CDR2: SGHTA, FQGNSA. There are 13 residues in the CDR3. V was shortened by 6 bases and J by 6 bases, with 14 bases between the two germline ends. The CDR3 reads CASSPRGGAEAFF. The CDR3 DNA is TGTGCCAGCAGTCCCCGGGGGGGTGCTGAAGCTTTCTTT. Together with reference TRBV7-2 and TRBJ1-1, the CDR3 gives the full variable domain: GAGVSQSPSNKVTEKGKDVELRCDPISGHTALYWYRQSLGQGLEFLIYFQGNSAPDKSGLPSDRFSAERTGGSVSTLTIQRTQQEDSAVYLCASSPRGGAEAFFGQGTRLTVV.

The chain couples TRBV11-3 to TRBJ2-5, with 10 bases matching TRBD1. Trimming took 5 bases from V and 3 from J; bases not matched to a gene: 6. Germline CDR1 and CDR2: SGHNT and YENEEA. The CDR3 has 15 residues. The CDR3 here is CASSARQGAKETQYF. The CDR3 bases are TGTGCCAGCAGCGCACGACAGGGGGCAAAAGAGACCCAGTACTTC.

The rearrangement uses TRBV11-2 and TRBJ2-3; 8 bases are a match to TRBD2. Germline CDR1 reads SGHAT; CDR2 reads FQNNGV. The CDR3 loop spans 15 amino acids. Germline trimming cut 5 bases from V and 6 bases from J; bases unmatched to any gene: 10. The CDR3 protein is CASSTGGGRWDTQYF. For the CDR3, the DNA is TGTGCCAGCAGCACGGGGGGGGGCCGGTGGGATACGCAGTATTTT.

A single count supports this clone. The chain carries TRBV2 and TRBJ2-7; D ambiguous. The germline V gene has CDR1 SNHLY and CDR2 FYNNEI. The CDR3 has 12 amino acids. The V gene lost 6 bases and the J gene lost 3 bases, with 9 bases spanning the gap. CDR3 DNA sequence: TGTGCCAGCAGGGGCTTAAGCTACGAGCAGTACTTC. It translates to CASRGLSYEQYF.

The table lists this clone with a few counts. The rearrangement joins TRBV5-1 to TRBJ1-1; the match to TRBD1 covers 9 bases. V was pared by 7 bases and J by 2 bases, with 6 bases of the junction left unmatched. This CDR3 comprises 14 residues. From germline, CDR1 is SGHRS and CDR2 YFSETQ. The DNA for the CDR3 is TGCGCCAGCGGCCGGACAGGGGACAACACTGAAGCTTTCTTT. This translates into CASGRTGDNTEAFF.

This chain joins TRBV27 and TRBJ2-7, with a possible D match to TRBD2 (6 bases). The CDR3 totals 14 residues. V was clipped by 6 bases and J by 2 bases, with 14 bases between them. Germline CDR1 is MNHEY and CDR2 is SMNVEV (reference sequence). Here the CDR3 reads CASSLEGLTYEQYF. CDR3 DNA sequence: TGTGCCAGCAGCCTGGAGGGATTGACCTACGAGCAGTACTTC.

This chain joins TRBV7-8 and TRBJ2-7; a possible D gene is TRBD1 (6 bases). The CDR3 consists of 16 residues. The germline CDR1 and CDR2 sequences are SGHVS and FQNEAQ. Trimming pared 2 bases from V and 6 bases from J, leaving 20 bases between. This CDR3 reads CASSLTVPGRGGEQYF. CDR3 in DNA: TGTGCCAGCAGCTTAACAGTCCCCGGAAGAGGGGGCGAGCAGTACTTC.

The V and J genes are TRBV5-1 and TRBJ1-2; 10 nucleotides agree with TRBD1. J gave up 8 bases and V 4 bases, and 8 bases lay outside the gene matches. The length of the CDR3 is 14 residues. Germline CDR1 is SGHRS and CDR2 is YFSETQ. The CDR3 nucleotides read TGCGCCAGCAGCGCCGGGACAGGGGTTGGGGGCTACACCTTC. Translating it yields CASSAGTGVGGYTF.

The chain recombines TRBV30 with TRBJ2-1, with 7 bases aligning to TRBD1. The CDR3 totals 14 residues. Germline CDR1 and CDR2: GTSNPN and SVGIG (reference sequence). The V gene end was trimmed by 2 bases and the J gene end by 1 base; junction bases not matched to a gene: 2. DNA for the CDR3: TGTGCCTGGAGTATGGGACAGTCCTACAATGAGCAGTTCTTC. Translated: CAWSMGQSYNEQFF.

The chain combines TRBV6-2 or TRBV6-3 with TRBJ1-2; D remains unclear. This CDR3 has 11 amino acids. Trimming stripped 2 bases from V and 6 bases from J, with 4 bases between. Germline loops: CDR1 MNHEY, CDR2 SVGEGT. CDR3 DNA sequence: TGTGCCAGCAGTTACCCAGATGGCTACACCTTC. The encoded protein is CASSYPDGYTF.

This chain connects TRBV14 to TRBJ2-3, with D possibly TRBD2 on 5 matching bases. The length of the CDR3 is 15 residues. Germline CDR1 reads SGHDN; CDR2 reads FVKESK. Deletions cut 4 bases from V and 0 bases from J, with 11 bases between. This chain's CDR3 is CASSPHRGSTDTQYF. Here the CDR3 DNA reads TGTGCCAGCAGCCCTCACCGGGGTAGCACAGATACGCAGTATTTT.

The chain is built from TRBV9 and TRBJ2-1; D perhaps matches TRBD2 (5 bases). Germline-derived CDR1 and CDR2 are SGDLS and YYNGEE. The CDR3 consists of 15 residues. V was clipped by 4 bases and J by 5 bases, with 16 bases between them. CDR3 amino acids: CASSPPTGFNNEQFF. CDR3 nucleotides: TGTGCCAGCAGCCCCCCGACGGGGTTCAACAATGAGCAGTTCTTC. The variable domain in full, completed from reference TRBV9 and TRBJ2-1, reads DSGVTQTPKHLITATGQRVTLRCSPRSGDLSVYWYQQSLDQGLQFLIQYYNGEERAKGNILERFSAQQFPDLHSELNLSSLELGDSALYFCASSPPTGFNNEQFFGPGTRLTVL.

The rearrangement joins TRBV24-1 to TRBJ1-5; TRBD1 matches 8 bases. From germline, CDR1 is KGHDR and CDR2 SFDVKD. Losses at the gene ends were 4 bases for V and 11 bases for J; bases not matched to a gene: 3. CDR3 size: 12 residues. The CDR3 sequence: CATSEGTGSQHF. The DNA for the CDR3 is TGTGCCACCAGTGAGGGGACAGGTTCCCAGCATTTT.

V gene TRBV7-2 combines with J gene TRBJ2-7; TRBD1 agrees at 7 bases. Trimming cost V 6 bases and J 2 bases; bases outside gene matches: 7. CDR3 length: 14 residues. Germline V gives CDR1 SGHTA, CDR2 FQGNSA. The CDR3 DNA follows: TGTGCCAGCAGACAAGACAGGGTCGCCTACGAGCAGTACTTC. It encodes CASRQDRVAYEQYF.

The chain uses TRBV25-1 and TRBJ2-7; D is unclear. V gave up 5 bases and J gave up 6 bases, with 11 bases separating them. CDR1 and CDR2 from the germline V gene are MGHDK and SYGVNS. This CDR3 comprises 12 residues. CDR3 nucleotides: TGTGCCAGCAGTTTCCAAGGAGCCGAGCAGTACTTC. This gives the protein CASSFQGAEQYF.

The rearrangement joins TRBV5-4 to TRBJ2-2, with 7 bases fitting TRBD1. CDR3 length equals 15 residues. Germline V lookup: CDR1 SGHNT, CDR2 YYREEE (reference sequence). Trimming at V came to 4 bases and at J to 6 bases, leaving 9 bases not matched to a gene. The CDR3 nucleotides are TGTGCCAGCAGCACCGGACAGGTTCTAGCCGGGGAGCTGTTTTTT. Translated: CASSTGQVLAGELFF.

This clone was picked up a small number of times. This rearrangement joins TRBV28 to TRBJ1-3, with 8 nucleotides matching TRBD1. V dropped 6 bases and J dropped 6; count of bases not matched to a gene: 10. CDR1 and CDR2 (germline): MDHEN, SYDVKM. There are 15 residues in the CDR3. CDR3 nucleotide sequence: TGTGCCAGCAGCCCTGCAGGGGGCTCAATAAACACCATATATTTT. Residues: CASSPAGGSINTIYF.

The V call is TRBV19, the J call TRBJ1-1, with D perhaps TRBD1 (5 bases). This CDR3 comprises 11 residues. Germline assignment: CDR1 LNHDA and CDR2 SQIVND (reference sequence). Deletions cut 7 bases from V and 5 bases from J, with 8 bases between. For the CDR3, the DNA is TGTGCCAGTAAAGGGGTGACTGAAGCTTTCTTT. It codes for CASKGVTEAFF.

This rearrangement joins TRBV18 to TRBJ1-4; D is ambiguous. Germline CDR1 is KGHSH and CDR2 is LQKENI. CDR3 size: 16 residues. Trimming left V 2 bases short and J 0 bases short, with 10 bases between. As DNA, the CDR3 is TGTGCCAGCTCACCAAGAGGAGCAGCAACTAATGAAAAACTGTTTTTT. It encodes CASSPRGAATNEKLFF. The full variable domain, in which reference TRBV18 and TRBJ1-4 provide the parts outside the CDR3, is NAGVMQNPRHLVRRRGQEARLRCSPMKGHSHVYWYRQLPEEGLKFMVYLQKENIIDESGMPKERFSAEFPKEGPSILRIQQVVRGDSAAYFCASSPRGAATNEKLFFGSGTQLSVL.

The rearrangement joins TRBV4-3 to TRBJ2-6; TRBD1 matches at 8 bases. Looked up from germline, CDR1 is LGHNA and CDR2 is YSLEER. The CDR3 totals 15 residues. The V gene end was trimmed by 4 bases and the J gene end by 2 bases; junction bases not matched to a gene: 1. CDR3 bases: TGCGCCAGCAGCCTGACAGGGGCTGGGGCCAACGTCCTGACTTTC. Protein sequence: CASSLTGAGANVLTF.

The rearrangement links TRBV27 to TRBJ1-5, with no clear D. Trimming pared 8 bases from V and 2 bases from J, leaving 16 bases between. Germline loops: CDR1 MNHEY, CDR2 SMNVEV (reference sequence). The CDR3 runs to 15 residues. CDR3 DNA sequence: TGTGCCAGCGGCTGGATCCTAGAGGGCAATCAGCCCCAGCATTTT. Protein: CASGWILEGNQPQHF.

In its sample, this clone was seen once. The CDR3 region has the DNA TGCGCCAGCAGCCTCGGACACGGCAGCTTAGGGGCTAATTCACCCCTCCACTTT. This sequence encodes CASSLGHGSLGANSPLHF. V and J are TRBV4-1 and TRBJ1-6, with a weak D call TRBD1 (5 bases). The CDR3 contains 18 residues. CDR1 is MGHRA and CDR2 is YSYEKL in the germline V gene. Trimming pared 4 bases from V and 6 bases from J, leaving 22 bases between.

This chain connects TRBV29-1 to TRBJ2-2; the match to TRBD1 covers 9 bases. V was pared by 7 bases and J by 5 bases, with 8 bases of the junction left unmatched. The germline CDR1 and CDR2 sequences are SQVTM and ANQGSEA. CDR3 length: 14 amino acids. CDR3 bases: TGCAGCGGGGTACTGACAGGGGGAACCGGGGAGCTGTTTTTT. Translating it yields CSGVLTGGTGELFF.

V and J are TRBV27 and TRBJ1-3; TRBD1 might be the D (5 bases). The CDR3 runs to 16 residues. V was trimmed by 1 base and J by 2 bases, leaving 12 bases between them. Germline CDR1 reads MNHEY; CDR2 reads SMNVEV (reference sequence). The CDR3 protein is CASSLLGGTAGNTIYF. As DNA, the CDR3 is TGTGCCAGCAGTTTATTGGGGGGAACCGCTGGAAACACCATATATTTT.